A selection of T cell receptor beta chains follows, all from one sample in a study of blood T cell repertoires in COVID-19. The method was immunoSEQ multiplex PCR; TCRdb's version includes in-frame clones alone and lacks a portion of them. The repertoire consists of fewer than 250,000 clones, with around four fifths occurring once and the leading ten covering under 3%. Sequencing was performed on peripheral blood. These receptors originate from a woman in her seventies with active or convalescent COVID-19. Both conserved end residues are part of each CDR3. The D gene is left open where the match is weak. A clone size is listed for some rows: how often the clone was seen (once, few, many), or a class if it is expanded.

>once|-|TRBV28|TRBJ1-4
CASRPRKGGGEKLFF
TGTGCCAGCAGACCCCGAAAAGGGGGTGGTGAAAAACTGTTTTTT
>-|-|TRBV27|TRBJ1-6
CASALSTFLAATLHF
TGTGCCAGCGCCCTAAGTACCTTCCTCGCAGCGACCCTCCACTTT
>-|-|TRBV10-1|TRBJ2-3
CASNGGFTDTQYF
TGCGCCAGCAACGGGGGTTTCACAGATACGCAGTATTTT
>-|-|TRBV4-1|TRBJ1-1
CASSQGQLNTEAFF
TGCGCCAGCAGCCAGGGCCAGCTGAACACTGAAGCTTTCTTT
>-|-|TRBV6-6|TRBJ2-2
CASSYPRQENTGELFF
TGTGCCAGCAGTTACCCCAGACAGGAGAACACCGGGGAGCTGTTTTTT
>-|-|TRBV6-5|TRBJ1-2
CASSTDKEGDYGYTF
TGTGCCAGCAGTACTGATAAAGAGGGCGACTATGGCTACACCTTC
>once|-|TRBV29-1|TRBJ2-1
CSVLNYNEQFF
TGCAGCGTACTGAACTACAATGAGCAGTTCTTC
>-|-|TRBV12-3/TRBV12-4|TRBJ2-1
CASSLSNLLEQFF
TGTGCCAGCAGTTTAAGCAATCTACTAGAGCAGTTCTTC
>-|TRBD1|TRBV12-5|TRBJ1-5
CASGLAGTGILRHF
TGTGCTAGTGGTTTGGCCGGGACAGGGATTCTCCGGCATTTT
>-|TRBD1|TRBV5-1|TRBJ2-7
CASSLLQGTYEQYF
TGCGCCAGCAGCTTATTACAGGGGACCTACGAGCAGTACTTC
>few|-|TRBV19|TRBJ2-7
CASRGPARGEQYF
TGTGCCAGCAGGGGCCCCGCCCGGGGCGAGCAGTACTTC
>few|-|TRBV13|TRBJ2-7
CASSLGGFSRGYEQYF
TGTGCCAGCAGCTTAGGAGGGTTTTCGCGGGGCTACGAGCAGTACTTC
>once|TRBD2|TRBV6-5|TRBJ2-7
CASSFSGGSSYEQYF
TGTGCCAGCAGTTTTAGCGGGGGGAGCTCCTACGAGCAGTACTTC
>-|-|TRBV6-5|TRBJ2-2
CASSKPTGTGELFF
TGTGCCAGCAGTAAACCTACAGGGACCGGGGAGCTGTTTTTT
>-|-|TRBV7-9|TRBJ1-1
CASSLKGATEAFF
TGTGCCAGCAGCTTAAAAGGAGCCACTGAAGCTTTCTTT
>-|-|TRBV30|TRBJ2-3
CAWSVQDTQYF
TGTGCCTGGAGTGTCCAAGATACGCAGTATTTT
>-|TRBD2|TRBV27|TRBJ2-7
CASSRDPGLAATYEQYF
TGTGCCAGCAGTCGCGACCCGGGACTAGCGGCCACCTACGAGCAGTACTTC
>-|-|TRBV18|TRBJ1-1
CASSGERNTEAFF
TGTGCCAGCTCAGGGGAGAGGAACACTGAAGCTTTCTTT
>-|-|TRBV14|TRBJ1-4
CASSQLQGLEKLFF
TGTGCCAGCAGCCAACTCCAGGGTCTTGAAAAACTGTTTTTT
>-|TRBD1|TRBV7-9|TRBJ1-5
CASSSIRTGRDQPQHF
TGTGCCAGCAGCTCAATCCGGACAGGGAGGGATCAGCCCCAGCATTTT
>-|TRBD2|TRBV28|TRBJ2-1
CASRLAGESSYNEQFF
TGTGCCAGCAGACTAGCGGGCGAAAGCTCCTACAATGAGCAGTTCTTC
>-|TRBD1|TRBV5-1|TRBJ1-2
CASSLGQGHGYTF
TGCGCCAGCAGCTTGGGACAGGGACATGGCTACACCTTC
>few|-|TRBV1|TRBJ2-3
CTSSLRTSGRRDTQYF
TGCACCAGCAGCCTCCGCACTAGCGGGAGGCGCGATACGCAGTATTTT
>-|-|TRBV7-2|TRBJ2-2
CASSLVGGLNTGELFF
TGTGCCAGCAGCTTAGTGGGGGGGCTGAACACCGGGGAGCTGTTTTTT
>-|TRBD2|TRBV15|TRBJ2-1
CATNPGGRYEQFF
TGTGCCACCAACCCGGGAGGACGGTATGAGCAGTTCTTC
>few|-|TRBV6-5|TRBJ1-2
CASSPTRDSNYGYTF
TGTGCCAGCAGCCCAACCCGCGACAGTAACTATGGCTACACCTTC
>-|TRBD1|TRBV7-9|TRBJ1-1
CASSFHDRGTEAFF
TGTGCCAGCAGCTTCCATGACAGGGGCACTGAAGCTTTCTTT
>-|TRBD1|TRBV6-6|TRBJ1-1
CASSPSGDRVHEAFF
TGTGCCAGCAGCCCATCGGGGGACAGGGTCCATGAAGCTTTCTTT
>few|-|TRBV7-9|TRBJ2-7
CASSFDRAWNEQYF
TGTGCCAGCAGCTTCGACAGAGCCTGGAACGAGCAGTACTTC
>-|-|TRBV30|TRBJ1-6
CAWRPRTAHNSPLHF
TGTGCCTGGAGGCCTCGGACAGCGCATAATTCACCCCTCCACTTT
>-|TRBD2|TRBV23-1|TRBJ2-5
CASTPGGIQETQYF
TGCGCCAGCACCCCCGGGGGGATCCAAGAGACCCAGTACTTC
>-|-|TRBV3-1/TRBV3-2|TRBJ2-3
CASSFQGGVGADTQYF
TGTGCCAGCAGCTTTCAGGGGGGCGTGGGGGCAGATACGCAGTATTTT
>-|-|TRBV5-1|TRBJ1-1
CASSENSGLSEAFF
TGCGCCAGCAGCGAGAACTCAGGGCTGAGTGAAGCTTTCTTT
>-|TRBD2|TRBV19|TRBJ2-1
CASSIGLAANEQFF
TGTGCCAGTAGTATTGGACTAGCGGCCAATGAGCAGTTCTTC
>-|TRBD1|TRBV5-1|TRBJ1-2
CASSLAPGQAAGYGYTF
TGCGCCAGCAGCTTGGCCCCGGGACAGGCCGCCGGCTATGGCTACACCTTC
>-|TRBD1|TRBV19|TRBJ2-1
CASSMGTDYNEQFF
TGTGCCAGTAGTATGGGGACAGATTACAATGAGCAGTTCTTC
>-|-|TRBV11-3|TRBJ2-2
CASSWGGFNTGELFF
TGTGCCAGCAGCTGGGGCGGATTCAACACCGGGGAGCTGTTTTTT
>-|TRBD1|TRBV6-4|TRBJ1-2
CASSGTGYGYTF
TGTGCCAGCAGTGGGACAGGGTATGGCTACACCTTC
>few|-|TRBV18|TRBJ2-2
CASSSARGLNTGELFF
TGTGCCAGCTCATCCGCCCGGGGTCTGAACACCGGGGAGCTGTTTTTT
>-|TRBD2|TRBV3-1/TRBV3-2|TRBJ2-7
CASSQGSGRLEQYF
TGTGCCAGCAGCCAGGGTAGCGGGCGGCTCGAGCAGTACTTC
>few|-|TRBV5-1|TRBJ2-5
CASSLVAGGGETQYF
TGCGCCAGCAGCTTGGTGGCAGGGGGAGGAGAGACCCAGTACTTC
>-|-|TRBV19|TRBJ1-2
CASSIIFTTGYGYTF
TGTGCCAGTAGTATAATCTTTACGACAGGTTATGGCTACACCTTC
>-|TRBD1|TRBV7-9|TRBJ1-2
CASSLFQGAGGYTF
TGTGCCAGCAGCTTATTCCAGGGGGCGGGCGGCTACACCTTC
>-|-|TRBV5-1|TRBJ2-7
CASSFGQTYEQYF
TGCGCCAGCAGCTTTGGACAGACCTACGAGCAGTACTTC
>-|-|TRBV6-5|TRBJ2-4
CASSYVRGAKNIQYF
TGTGCCAGCAGTTACGTCCGGGGAGCCAAAAACATTCAGTACTTC
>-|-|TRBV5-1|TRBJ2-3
CASSGGASTDTQYF
TGCGCCAGCAGCGGGGGGGCTAGCACAGATACGCAGTATTTT
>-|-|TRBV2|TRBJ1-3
CASTLQGRRNTIYF
TGTGCCAGCACTCTCCAGGGTCGGAGAAACACCATATATTTT
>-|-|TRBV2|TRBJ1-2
CASSVARSDGYTF
TGTGCCAGCAGTGTTGCCAGGTCAGATGGCTACACCTTC
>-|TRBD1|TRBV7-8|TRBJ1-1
CASSLVTGGTEAFF
TGTGCCAGCAGCTTAGTGACAGGGGGCACTGAAGCTTTCTTT
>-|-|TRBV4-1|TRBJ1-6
CASSQTPGSPLHF
TGCGCCAGCAGCCAAACCCCCGGTTCACCCCTCCACTTT